One TCR beta chain is described in this entry. The sample comes from a study of blood T cell repertoires in COVID-19. Seattle patients were enrolled during active infection and followed longitudinally. CDR3 length: 16 amino acids. Germline V CDR1 and CDR2: MNHEY, SMNVEV (reference sequence). V was clipped by 6 bases and J by 0 bases; unmatched bases: 5. Profiling relied on immunoSEQ multiplex PCR, and the TCRdb table lists in-frame clones only, not all of them. The data hold around 320,000 clones, with 89% observed a single time. This receptor was taken from a woman in her twenties or thirties with COVID-19, enrolled during active disease. The chain has TRBV27 and TRBJ1-6, with 7 bases lining up with TRBD1. The sequencing input was peripheral blood. Written as DNA, the CDR3 is TGTGCCAGCAGGCACAGGGGTAGCTCCTATAATTCACCCCTCCACTTT. Amino acid sequence: CASRHRGSSYNSPLHF.